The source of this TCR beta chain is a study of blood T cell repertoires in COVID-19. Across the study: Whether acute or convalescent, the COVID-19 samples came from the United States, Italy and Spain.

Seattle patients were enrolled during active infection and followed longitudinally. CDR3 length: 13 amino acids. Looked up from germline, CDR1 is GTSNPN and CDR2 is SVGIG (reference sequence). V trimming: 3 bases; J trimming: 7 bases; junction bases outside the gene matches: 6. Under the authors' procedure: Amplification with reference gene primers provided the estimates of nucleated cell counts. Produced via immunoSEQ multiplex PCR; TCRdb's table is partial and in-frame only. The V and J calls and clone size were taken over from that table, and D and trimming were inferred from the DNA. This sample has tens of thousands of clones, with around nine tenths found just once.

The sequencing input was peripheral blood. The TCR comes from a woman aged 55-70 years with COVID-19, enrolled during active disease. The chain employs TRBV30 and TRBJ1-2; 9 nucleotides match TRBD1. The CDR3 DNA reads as TGTGCCTGGAGCCCGGACAGGGGCCGTGGCTACACCTTC. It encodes CAWSPDRGRGYTF.